Following are 27 T cell receptor beta chains from one sample sequenced in a study of human T cells and chemical hapten exposure (TCRdb year 2021). The library came from RACE. TCRdb shows the sequencer as NextSeq 500. In TCRdb, the public reads were trimmed at Q25 with fastp and aligned with MiXCR, with productive beta chains retained. Duplicate CDR3 protein sequences are folded into a single record with the most common DNA and genes. The sample profile shows more than 55,000 distinct CDR3 sequences; approximately 9.8% of them were found once. 3.3% of the sample rests with the top ten. The time point label on this specimen signifies: patch test 1, 2 weeks after DPC sensitization. The treatment or condition label corresponds to: therapeutic diphenylcyclopropenone sensitization with weekly scalp DPC. Material: whole blood, obtained in connection with sensitization to the hapten diphenylcyclopropenone (DPC). These receptors all come from a woman aged 40 to 50 with alopecia areata. Some clones in this sample may be carry-over from other donors' samples.

This clonotype was detected ten times or more. The chain is built from TRBV7-2 and TRBJ1-2; 9 bases match TRBD1. Trimming cost V 4 bases and J 3 bases; bases outside gene matches: 6. Germline loops: CDR1 SGHTA, CDR2 FQGNSA. The CDR3 contains 15 residues. CDR3 bases: TGTGCCAGCAGCTCCAACAGGGGGCACGACTATGGCTACACCTTC. Translated: CASSSNRGHDYGYTF.

The rearrangement uses TRBV5-1 and TRBJ1-2; the D gene is possibly TRBD1 (5 bases). The germline gives CDR1 SGHRS, CDR2 YFSETQ. CDR3 size: 13 residues. V gave up 0 bases and J gave up 4 bases, with 7 bases separating them. The CDR3 reads CASSLGQLYGYTF. CDR3 in DNA: TGCGCCAGCAGCTTGGGACAGCTCTATGGCTACACCTTC. Using reference TRBV5-1 and TRBJ1-2 for the parts outside the CDR3, the full variable domain is KAGVTQTPRYLIKTRGQQVTLSCSPISGHRSVSWYQQTPGQGLQFLFEYFSETQRNKGNFPGRFSGRQFSNSRSEMNVSTLELGDSALYLCASSLGQLYGYTFGSGTRLTVV.

This clonotype was found a few times. The CDR3 sequence: CATSRGLDQANSPLHF. The CDR3 DNA follows: TGTGCCACCTCCCGGGGGTTAGATCAGGCTAATTCACCCCTCCACTTT. The chain couples TRBV2 to TRBJ1-6; possibly TRBD1 for D (5 bases). Germline V gene lookup returns CDR1 SNHLY and CDR2 FYNNEI. The CDR3 runs to 16 residues. V lost 10 bases to trimming and J lost 6 bases, with 22 bases between them.

This clonotype was recorded at least ten times. V gene TRBV4-1 combines with J gene TRBJ2-3, with D possibly being TRBD1 (5 bases). V lost 0 bases and J lost 0, with 10 bases in between. Germline V lookup: CDR1 MGHRA, CDR2 YSYEKL. This CDR3 contains 16 residues. CDR3 DNA: TGCGCCAGCAGCCAAGAAGGCCGGACAAGCACAGATACGCAGTATTTT. This gives the protein CASSQEGRTSTDTQYF.

The V and J genes are TRBV29-1 and TRBJ2-7, with D possibly being TRBD2 (5 bases). Germline V gene lookup returns CDR1 SQVTM and CDR2 ANQGSEA. This CDR3 region has 13 residues. Deletions cut 7 bases from V and 1 base from J, with 14 bases between. CDR3 amino acids: CSALGVASYEQYF. In DNA, the CDR3 is TGCAGCGCCCTCGGCGTAGCGTCCTACGAGCAGTACTTC.

The sample holds a few counts of this clonotype. The V call is TRBV6-2 or TRBV6-3, the J call TRBJ2-3; D remains unclear. Trimming stripped 5 bases from V and 8 bases from J, with 8 bases between. This CDR3 has 11 residues. CDR1 is MNHEY, CDR2 SVGEGT, per germline. CDR3 sequence: CASSASSTQYF. The CDR3 coding sequence is TGTGCCAGCAGTGCTAGTTCTACGCAGTATTTT.

This clonotype was detected ten times or more. The chain links TRBV12-3 or TRBV12-4 to TRBJ1-1, with 10 bases identical to TRBD1. The length of the CDR3 is 14 residues. The V and J ends lost 7 bases and 4 bases, in that order; junction bases with no gene match: 6. DNA of the CDR3: TGTGCCAGCACCGGACAGGGGGTAAGCACTGAAGCTTTCTTT. Translating gives CASTGQGVSTEAFF.

This clonotype has more than one count but fewer than ten. The chain joins TRBV11-1 to TRBJ2-7; the D is unclear. Deletions cut 3 bases from V and 4 bases from J, with 10 bases between. This CDR3 contains 13 residues. Germline V gene lookup returns CDR1 SGHAT and CDR2 FQDESV (reference sequence). CDR3 coding DNA: TGTGCCAGCAGCTTGTGGGGAATTTACGAGCAGTACTTC. This translates into CASSLWGIYEQYF.

This clonotype showed up many times. The chain has TRBV3-1 and TRBJ2-1; tentative D call: TRBD1 (5 bases). This CDR3 contains 14 residues. Trimming cost V 5 bases and J 9 bases, with 17 bases left between them. In germline, CDR1 is LGHDT, CDR2 YNNKEL (reference sequence). DNA for the CDR3: TGTGCCAGCAGCATGGTTCCGATAAGGGGTGAGCAGTTCTTC. Protein: CASSMVPIRGEQFF.

This clonotype appeared many times. The chain recombines TRBV6-2 or TRBV6-3 with TRBJ1-6; the match to TRBD1 covers 9 bases. This CDR3 is 13 amino acids long. Trimming cost V 6 bases and J 12 bases; bases outside gene matches: 6. Germline lookup yields CDR1 MNHEY and CDR2 SVGEGT. CDR3 protein: CASSRTGAKPLHF. In DNA form, the CDR3 reads TGTGCCAGCAGCCGGACAGGGGCTAAACCCCTCCACTTT.

This clonotype was found many times. J is TRBJ2-1 and V is TRBV24-1; 10 bases agree with TRBD2. The CDR3 covers 16 residues. V shed 5 bases, J shed 4 bases, and the junction held 7 bases outside the gene matches. Germline assignment: CDR1 KGHDR and CDR2 SFDVKD. CDR3 residues: CATSASGGAFYNEQFF. The CDR3 DNA reads as TGTGCCACCAGTGCCAGCGGGGGGGCTTTTTACAATGAGCAGTTCTTC.

The chain is built from TRBV6-2 or TRBV6-3 and TRBJ1-1, with TRBD1 identical over 9 bases. V was clipped by 2 bases and J by 7 bases; unmatched bases: 8. The germline gives CDR1 MNHEY, CDR2 SVGEGT. The CDR3 has 15 residues. CDR3 protein: CASSYLDRGDHEAFF. CDR3 DNA: TGTGCCAGCAGTTACCTGGACAGGGGAGATCATGAAGCTTTCTTT.

This clonotype occurred a few times. The chain employs TRBV3-1 and TRBJ2-5, with D maybe TRBD2 (5 bases). The CDR3 loop spans 15 amino acids. Germline V gene data show CDR1 as LGHDT and CDR2 as YNNKEL (reference sequence). V was trimmed by 0 bases and J by 5 bases, leaving 13 bases between them. CDR3 loop: CASSQDSDRAETQYF. CDR3 nucleotide sequence: TGTGCCAGCAGCCAAGATAGCGATAGGGCGGAGACCCAGTACTTC.

The chain links TRBV29-1 to TRBJ1-2, with no clear D. Germline V gene lookup returns CDR1 SQVTM and CDR2 ANQGSEA. The CDR3 contains 11 residues. The ends were cut back, 3 bases at V and 1 base at J, with 3 bases in the middle. CDR3 region: CSVDSNYGYTF. The DNA for the CDR3 is TGCAGCGTTGACAGTAACTATGGCTACACCTTC. The variable domain in full, completed from reference TRBV29-1 and TRBJ1-2, reads SAVISQKPSRDICQRGTSLTIQCQVDSQVTMMFWYRQQPGQSLTLIATANQGSEATYESGFVIDKFPISRPNLTFSTLTVSNMSPEDSSIYLCSVDSNYGYTFGSGTRLTVV.

This clonotype showed up many times. This chain links TRBV25-1 with TRBJ2-2, with TRBD1 as a possible D gene (5 bases). The V end was cut by 1 base, the J end by 1 base, with 7 bases between. The CDR3 length is 15 residues. From germline, CDR1 is MGHDK and CDR2 SYGVNS. CDR3 protein: CASSEFGQNTGELFF. The CDR3, as DNA: TGTGCCAGCAGTGAATTTGGACAGAACACCGGGGAGCTGTTTTTT. The full variable domain, in which reference TRBV25-1 and TRBJ2-2 provide the parts outside the CDR3, is EADIYQTPRYLVIGTGKKITLECSQTMGHDKMYWYQQDPGMELHLIHYSYGVNSTEKGDLSSESTVSRIRTEHFPLTLESARPSHTSQYLCASSEFGQNTGELFFGEGSRLTVL.

This clonotype has a count of ten or more. The J gene is TRBJ1-1, the V gene TRBV23-1; TRBD1 matches at 7 bases. TRBV23-1 is given ORF status, its function remaining uncertain. V was clipped by 2 bases and J by 6 bases; unmatched bases: 3. The CDR3 has 13 amino acids. The CDR3 region is CASSQRQGSEAFF. The CDR3 coding sequence is TGCGCCAGCAGTCAAAGACAGGGATCTGAAGCTTTCTTT.

Many counts were recorded for this clonotype. The chain couples TRBV5-1 to TRBJ2-7, with a weak D call TRBD2 (5 bases). Trimming removed 4 bases from V and 4 bases from J, with 12 bases in between. Germline V gives CDR1 SGHRS, CDR2 YFSETQ. The CDR3 has 13 amino acids. The CDR3: CASSPAPGYEQYF. The DNA of the CDR3 is TGCGCCAGCAGCCCCGCCCCGGGATACGAGCAGTACTTC.

This clonotype was counted at least ten times. The CDR3 DNA is TGTGCCACCAGACAGGGGACCACCGGGGAGCTGTTTTTT. Translation: CATRQGTTGELFF. The chain employs TRBV10-3 and TRBJ2-2, with TRBD1 matching 8 bases. The germline V gene encodes CDR1 ENHRY and CDR2 SYGVKD. The CDR3 has 13 residues. After removal of 10 bases from V and 4 bases from J, the junction contained 5 bases not matched to a gene.

For this clonotype: In this CDR3 the conserved last residue, phenylalanine or tryptophan, is missing, so a read error is likely. CDR3 DNA: TGTGCCAGCAGCTTAGGATCGGCTGTTTGGGGCCAAGAGACCCAGTACTCC. Its protein product is CASSLGSAVWGQETQYS. The chain joins TRBV7-9 to TRBJ2-5; unclear D gene. Germline assignment: CDR1 SEHNR and CDR2 FQNEAQ (reference sequence). This CDR3 comprises 17 residues. Trimming stripped 1 base from V and 1 base from J, with 16 bases between.

The chain couples TRBV7-2 to TRBJ2-4; D gene unclear. In germline, CDR1 is SGHTA, CDR2 FQGNSA. The CDR3 runs 14 residues. V lost 2 bases, J lost 2 bases, and 7 bases lay in between. CDR3 DNA sequence: TGTGCCAGCAGCTTAATGGAATCCAAAAACATTCAGTACTTC. Protein sequence: CASSLMESKNIQYF.

This clonotype was seen many times. V gene TRBV7-2 combines with J gene TRBJ2-3; the match to TRBD2 covers 7 bases. The germline V gene has CDR1 SGHTA and CDR2 FQGNSA. The junction had 9 bases not matched to a gene; V was cut back by 3 bases and J by 0 bases. This CDR3 is 17 amino acids long. CDR3 sequence reads: CASSFSSGDSSTDTQYF. DNA for the CDR3: TGTGCCAGCAGCTTCTCTAGCGGAGACTCTAGCACAGATACGCAGTATTTT.

This clonotype was seen many times. The chain joins TRBV7-9 to TRBJ1-1, with no clear D. V was trimmed by 2 bases and J by 5 bases, leaving 6 bases between them. Per the germline V gene, CDR1 is SEHNR and CDR2 is FQNEAQ (reference sequence). The CDR3 is 12 amino acids. Here the CDR3 DNA reads TGTGCCAGCAGCTTACCCCCAACTGAAGCTTTCTTT. This encodes CASSLPPTEAFF. Variable domain in full (rest from reference TRBV7-9 and TRBJ1-1): DTGVSQNPRHKITKRGQNVTFRCDPISEHNRLYWYRQTLGQGPEFLTYFQNEAQLEKSRLLSDRFSAERPKGSFSTLEIQRTEQGDSAMYLCASSLPPTEAFFGQGTRLTVV.

This clonotype was counted at least ten times. The V and J genes are TRBV7-6 and TRBJ2-7; D is tentatively TRBD1 or TRBD2 (5 bases each). Germline CDR1 reads SGHVS; CDR2 reads FNYEAQ. Trimming removed 5 bases at V and 0 bases at J, with 14 bases between. The CDR3 runs to 15 residues. The CDR3 reads CASSPWDLPSYEQYF. For the CDR3, the DNA is TGTGCCAGCAGCCCCTGGGACCTCCCCTCCTACGAGCAGTACTTC.

In DNA, the CDR3 is TGTGCCAGCAGCCACCTAGCGGGGGGGCCCTATGAGCAGTTCTTC. Its protein is CASSHLAGGPYEQFF. The rearrangement links TRBV3-1 to TRBJ2-1; TRBD2 agrees at 12 bases. This CDR3 comprises 15 residues. The ends lost 3 bases at V and 8 bases at J; junction bases unmatched: 5. Germline values: CDR1 LGHDT, CDR2 YNNKEL (reference sequence).

This clonotype has at least ten counts. The chain is built from TRBV4-2 and TRBJ2-5; D might be TRBD2 (6 bases). There are 14 residues in the CDR3. Trimming removed 1 base from V and 7 bases from J, with 13 bases in between. Germline V gene sequence: CDR1 LGHNA, CDR2 YNFKEQ. CDR3 residues: CASSQGYGGGTQYF. The CDR3 DNA reads as TGTGCCAGCAGCCAAGGTTACGGGGGAGGGACCCAGTACTTC.

This clonotype was recorded many times. The chain carries TRBV5-5 and TRBJ2-7, with no clear D. The CDR3 contains 14 residues. V lost 2 bases and J 2 bases, leaving 11 bases between the germline ends. CDR1 and CDR2 (germline): SGHKS, YYEKEE (reference sequence). The CDR3 DNA is TGTGCCAGCAGCTTAGTTGGCGGAGCCTACGAGCAGTACTTC. This gives the protein CASSLVGGAYEQYF. The variable domain in full, completed from reference TRBV5-5 and TRBJ2-7, reads DAGVTQSPTHLIKTRGQQVTLRCSPISGHKSVSWYQQVLGQGPQFIFQYYEKEERGRGNFPDRFSARQFPNYSSELNVNALLLGDSALYLCASSLVGGAYEQYFGPGTRLTVT.

This clonotype was seen a few times. V is TRBV3-1 and J is TRBJ2-3; D gene unclear. Trimming shortened V by 4 bases and J by 5 bases, and 4 bases separated the two germline ends. Germline CDR1 and CDR2: LGHDT and YNNKEL (reference sequence). CDR3 size: 11 residues. The CDR3 reads CASSRKDTQYF. CDR3 sequence (DNA): TGTGCCAGCAGCCGGAAAGATACGCAGTATTTT.